The 9 T cell receptor beta chains listed next were all sequenced from one sample in a study of blood T cell repertoires in COVID-19 (dated by TCRdb to 2020 to 2021). Library generation was performed with the immunoSEQ multiplex PCR assay. TCRdb holds this immuneACCESS table with in-frame rearrangements only. Some clones are missing; in checked studies, unresolved V genes explain under half, and the rest has no known cause. The sample table records a few hundred thousand clones; 70% to 90% of these occur just once. The ten largest account for about 4% of the sample. Sample: PBMCs or T cells enriched from blood (not recorded which). The receptors originated from a man aged 25-45 years who had recovered from COVID-19.

V usage is TRBV2 and J usage is TRBJ1-2; no definite D call. This CDR3 contains 15 residues. Germline CDR1 SNHLY, CDR2 FYNNEI. Trimming took off 6 bases at V and 2 bases at J, with 16 bases between the two ends. CDR3 coding DNA: TGTGCCAGCAGGAGGTTGGAGCTTATCAACTATGGCTACACCTTC. This gives the protein CASRRLELINYGYTF.

This chain connects TRBV5-4 to TRBJ2-1, with D tentatively TRBD2 (6 bases). Per germline, CDR1 SGHNT and CDR2 YYREEE (reference sequence). Trimming removed 4 bases from V and 10 bases from J, with 15 bases in between. The CDR3 consists of 13 residues. DNA for the CDR3: TGTGCCAGCAGCCCAGGACTATCGGGGGAGCAGTTCTTC. It yields the protein CASSPGLSGEQFF.

About this clone: The junction and the germline gene differ at one end; a read error may be behind it. The V and J genes are TRBV3-1 (or the pseudogene TRBV3-2) and TRBJ2-5; maybe TRBD1 (6 bases). This CDR3 is built from 11 residues. From germline, CDR1 is LGHDT and CDR2 YNNKEL (reference sequence). The DNA for the CDR3 is TGTGCCAGCAGCCCGGGTGGGACATGTCACTTC. This codes for CASSPGGTCHF.

In this sample, this clone turned up once. The chain is built from TRBV9 and TRBJ1-6, with 9 bases matching TRBD1. Trimming at V came to 4 bases and at J to 6 bases, leaving 8 bases not matched to a gene. The CDR3 is made up of 16 amino acids. From germline, CDR1 is SGDLS and CDR2 YYNGEE. The CDR3 region has the DNA TGTGCCAGCAGCTTAGGAGGGACAGGGCTTAATTCACCCCTCCACTTT. This encodes CASSLGGTGLNSPLHF.

V and J are TRBV27 and TRBJ2-7; TRBD1 matches at 7 bases. Germline-derived CDR1 and CDR2 are MNHEY and SMNVEV (reference sequence). V lost 5 bases and J lost 5; bases outside the gene matches: 9. There are 14 residues in the CDR3. CDR3 residues: CASSLLDRWDEQYF. The CDR3 DNA reads TGTGCCAGCAGTCTTCTGGACAGGTGGGACGAGCAGTACTTC.

The genes are TRBV3-1 (or the pseudogene TRBV3-2) and TRBJ2-5; TRBD2 agrees at 9 bases. CDR3 length: 18 residues. V was clipped by 1 base and J by 3 bases; unmatched bases: 12. Looked up from germline, CDR1 is LGHDT and CDR2 is YNNKEL (reference sequence). The CDR3 spells CASSQGLRLAGREETQYF. The CDR3 DNA reads TGTGCCAGCAGCCAAGGACTTAGGCTAGCGGGGAGGGAAGAGACCCAGTACTTC.

This chain connects TRBV19 to TRBJ1-2; 8 nucleotides agree with TRBD1. This CDR3 is 15 amino acids long. Germline lookup yields CDR1 LNHDA and CDR2 SQIVND (reference sequence). V trimming: 2 bases; J trimming: 5 bases; junction bases outside the gene matches: 7. CDR3 nucleotides: TGTGCCAGTAGTATAAACAACAGGGGGAGTTATGGCTACACCTTC. Translating gives CASSINNRGSYGYTF.

This clone was found once. The chain employs TRBV19 and TRBJ2-1, with 11 bases identical to TRBD1. Germline loops: CDR1 LNHDA, CDR2 SQIVND (reference sequence). This CDR3 region has 16 residues. V lost 4 bases to trimming and J lost 8 bases; unmatched junction nucleotides: 10. The CDR3 bases are TGTGCCAGTAGTACCTGGACAGGGGGCGCCTCGCATGAGCAGTTCTTC. It yields the protein CASSTWTGGASHEQFF.

The chain is built from TRBV7-2 and TRBJ1-2, with a tentative D call TRBD1 (5 bases). Deletions cut 6 bases from V and 4 bases from J, with 30 bases between. The CDR3 spans 19 residues. CDR1 is SGHTA and CDR2 is FQGNSA in the germline V gene. The CDR3 nucleotides are TGTGCCAGCAGAAGGGGTGGCGGCAGGGCATTAGGGCCGCTCTATGGCTACACCTTC. Translated, it gives CASRRGGGRALGPLYGYTF.